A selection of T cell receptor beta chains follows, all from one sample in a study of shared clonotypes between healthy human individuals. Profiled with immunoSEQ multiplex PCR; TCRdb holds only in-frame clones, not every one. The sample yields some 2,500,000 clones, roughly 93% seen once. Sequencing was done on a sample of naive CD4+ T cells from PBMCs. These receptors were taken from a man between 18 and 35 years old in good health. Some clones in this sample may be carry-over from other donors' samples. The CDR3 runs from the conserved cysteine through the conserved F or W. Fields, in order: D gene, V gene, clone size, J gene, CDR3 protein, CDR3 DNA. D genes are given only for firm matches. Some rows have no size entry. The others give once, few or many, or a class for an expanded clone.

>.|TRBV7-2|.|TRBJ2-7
CASGGIGRKIEQYF
TGTGCCAGCGGGGGCATCGGGAGAAAGATCGAGCAGTACTTC
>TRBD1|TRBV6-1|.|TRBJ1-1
CASSQQGGNTEAFF
TGTGCCAGCAGTCAACAGGGGGGGAACACTGAAGCTTTCTTT
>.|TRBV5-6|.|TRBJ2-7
CASSYLTGRGYEQYF
TGTGCCAGCAGCTACTTGACGGGCAGGGGATACGAGCAGTACTTC
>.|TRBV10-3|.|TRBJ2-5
CAISESEGGETQYF
TGTGCCATCAGTGAGTCTGAGGGCGGGGAGACCCAGTACTTC
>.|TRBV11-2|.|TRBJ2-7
CASSLGFGSREQYF
TGTGCCAGCAGCTTAGGGTTTGGTTCCAGGGAGCAGTACTTC
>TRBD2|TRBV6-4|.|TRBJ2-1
CASSAQRESNEQFF
TGTGCCAGCTCTGCCCAGCGGGAGTCCAATGAGCAGTTCTTC
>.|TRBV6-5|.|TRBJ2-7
CASSSGTGPYEQYF
TGTGCCAGCAGTTCCGGGACGGGACCCTACGAGCAGTACTTC
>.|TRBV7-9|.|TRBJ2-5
CASSSWNNQETQYF
TGTGCCAGCAGCTCATGGAACAACCAAGAGACCCAGTACTTC
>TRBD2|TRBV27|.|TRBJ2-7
CASTGLAGTSYEQYF
TGTGCCAGCACCGGACTAGCGGGAACGTCCTACGAGCAGTACTTC
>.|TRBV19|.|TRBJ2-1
CASTYYNEQFF
TGTGCCAGTACCTACTACAATGAGCAGTTCTTC
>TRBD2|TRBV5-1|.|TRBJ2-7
CASSWGLAGRSSYKQYF
TGCGCCAGCAGCTGGGGACTAGCGGGCCGGAGCTCCTACAAGCAGTACTTC
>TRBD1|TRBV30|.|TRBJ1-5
CAWSVAGQGANRGQPQHF
TGTGCCTGGAGTGTAGCGGGGCAGGGGGCGAATCGAGGTCAGCCCCAGCATTTT
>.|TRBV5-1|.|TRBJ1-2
CASSLEAASRGGYTF
TGCGCCAGCAGCTTGGAGGCAGCCAGTCGGGGCGGCTACACCTTC
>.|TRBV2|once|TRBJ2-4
CASTPRAVAKNIQYF
TGTGCCAGCACCCCCCGGGCGGTAGCCAAAAACATTCAGTACTTC
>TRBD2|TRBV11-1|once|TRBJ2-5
CASSLAGLAGETQYF
TGTGCCAGCAGCTTAGCGGGTCTAGCGGGAGAGACCCAGTACTTC
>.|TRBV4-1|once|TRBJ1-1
CASRKRTVLTSSEAFF
TGCGCCAGCCGAAAAAGGACAGTCTTGACCTCTTCTGAAGCTTTCTTT
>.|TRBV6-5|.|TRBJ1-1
CASSYRGGDTEAFF
TGTGCCAGCAGTTACCGCGGGGGGGACACTGAAGCTTTCTTT
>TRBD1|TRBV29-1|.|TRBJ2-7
CSSRTGDSYEQYF
TGCAGCTCCCGGACAGGGGATTCGTACGAGCAGTACTTC
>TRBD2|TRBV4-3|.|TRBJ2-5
CASSRRGGTQYF
TGCGCCAGCAGCCGTCGGGGGGGGACCCAGTACTTC
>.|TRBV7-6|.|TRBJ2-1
CASSLATPSGAYNEQFF
TGTGCCAGCAGCTTAGCGACTCCCTCGGGGGCCTACAATGAGCAGTTCTTC
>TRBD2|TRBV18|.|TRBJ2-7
CASSPPTSGGRGFYEQYF
TGTGCCAGCTCACCACCGACTAGCGGGGGCCGGGGTTTCTACGAGCAGTACTTC
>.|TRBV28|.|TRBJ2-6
CASTPRGYSGANVLTF
TGTGCCAGCACCCCAAGGGGATACTCTGGGGCCAACGTCCTGACTTTC
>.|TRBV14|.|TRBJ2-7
CASSQDWGEGSYEQYF
TGTGCCAGCAGCCAAGATTGGGGTGAGGGCTCCTACGAGCAGTACTTC
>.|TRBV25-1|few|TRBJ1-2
CASTIAGGDYGYTF
TGTGCCAGCACCATAGCGGGGGGCGACTATGGCTACACCTTC
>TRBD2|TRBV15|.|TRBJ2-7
CATSRETGGYEQYF
TGTGCCACCAGCAGAGAAACGGGGGGCTACGAGCAGTACTTC
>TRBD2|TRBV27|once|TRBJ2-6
CASTQAGSGANVLTF
TGTGCCAGCACCCAAGCGGGGTCGGGGGCCAACGTCCTGACTTTC
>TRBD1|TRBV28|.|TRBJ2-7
CASSIPGQGYAQYF
TGTGCCAGCAGTATTCCGGGACAGGGTTATGCGCAGTACTTC
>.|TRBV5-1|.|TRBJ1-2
CASSLDTRTATIYGYTF
TGCGCCAGCAGCTTGGACACCCGGACAGCGACTATCTATGGCTACACCTTC
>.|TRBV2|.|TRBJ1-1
CASRGQVNTEAFF
TGTGCCAGCAGAGGGCAGGTGAACACTGAAGCTTTCTTT